The clone carrying this T cell receptor beta chain was counted only a few times. The data originate from a study of blood T cell repertoires in COVID-19. Some clones are missing from TCRdb's copy, which holds only in-frame ones; the method was immunoSEQ multiplex PCR. The sample holds over 450,000 clones, nearly 90% seen once. V lost 7 bases and J 7 bases, leaving 11 bases between the germline ends. The V gene's germline CDR1 is SEHNR and CDR2 FQNEAQ (reference sequence). This CDR3 contains 13 residues. Source material: peripheral blood. This TCR was sampled from a young man with COVID-19, enrolled during active disease. This chain uses TRBV7-9 with TRBJ1-6, with D unclear. CDR3 sequence reads: CASTTGRNSPLHF. The CDR3 DNA follows: TGTGCCAGCACCACCGGGAGGAATTCACCCCTCCACTTT.